A single sample gave rise to the 20 T cell receptor beta chains below, sequenced in a study of blood T cell repertoires in COVID-19. The data were produced by immunoSEQ multiplex PCR, yet TCRdb's version contains in-frame clones alone and is incomplete. This table has 350,000 or so clones, 90% appearing once. The source material was peripheral blood. All receptors derive from a man between 18 and 29 years old with active or convalescent COVID-19.

The CDR3 DNA follows: TGCGCCAGCAGCTTAACGGGACAGCACCACAATGAGCAGTTCTTC. Protein sequence: CASSLTGQHHNEQFF. The V call is TRBV5-1, the J call TRBJ2-1, with 7 positions matching TRBD1. The CDR3 extends over 15 amino acids. The V segment lost 2 bases and the J segment 5 bases; nucleotides outside the gene matches: 7. From germline, CDR1 is SGHRS and CDR2 YFSETQ.

The V call is TRBV12-3 or TRBV12-4, the J call TRBJ2-1, with 8 positions matching TRBD1. This CDR3 has 13 residues. V was pared by 5 bases and J by 6 bases, with 3 bases of the junction left unmatched. DNA for the CDR3: TGTGCCAGCAGTCTGGACAGGGCCAATGAGCAGTTCTTC. It specifies CASSLDRANEQFF.

This rearrangement joins TRBV7-9 to TRBJ1-6; the D is unclear. Germline-derived CDR1 and CDR2 are SEHNR and FQNEAQ (reference sequence). CDR3 size: 14 residues. The V gene lost 1 base and the J gene lost 7 bases, with 8 bases spanning the gap. CDR3 in amino acids: CASSLGQKNSPLHF. The CDR3 nucleotides read TGTGCCAGCAGCTTAGGGCAGAAAAATTCACCCCTCCACTTT.

The chain combines TRBV24-1 with TRBJ2-3; 8 nucleotides agree with TRBD1. V dropped 3 bases and J dropped 2; count of bases not matched to a gene: 9. Germline-derived CDR1 and CDR2 are KGHDR and SFDVKD. This CDR3 is built from 17 residues. The CDR3, as DNA: TGTGCCACCAGTGATCCTGGACAGGGCGATACCACAGATACGCAGTATTTT. Translated, it gives CATSDPGQGDTTDTQYF.

V is TRBV3-1 (or the pseudogene TRBV3-2) and J is TRBJ2-7; D may be TRBD2 (6 bases). CDR3 length equals 13 residues. V dropped 5 bases and J dropped 6 bases, with 14 bases sitting between them. Germline V gene sequence: CDR1 LGHDT, CDR2 YNNKEL (reference sequence). The CDR3, as DNA: TGTGCCAGCAGCATGGGACTGAGCTTCGAGCAGTACTTC. Protein: CASSMGLSFEQYF.

This chain uses TRBV11-3 with TRBJ1-3; D is uncertain. This CDR3 comprises 15 residues. The germline CDR1 and CDR2 sequences are SGHNT and YENEEA. V was trimmed by 0 bases and J by 8 bases, leaving 14 bases between them. CDR3 bases: TGTGCCAGCAGCTTAGATGGGAGTCCGGCGGACACCATATATTTT. It translates to CASSLDGSPADTIYF.

This clone was recorded only once. The rearrangement joins TRBV7-6 to TRBJ2-7; 8 bases line up with TRBD1. Losses at the gene ends were 1 base for V and 4 bases for J; bases not matched to a gene: 6. Looked up from germline, CDR1 is SGHVS and CDR2 is FNYEAQ. This CDR3 region has 15 residues. CDR3 bases: TGTGCCAGCAGCTTAGTCAGGGGGCTTGTGTACGAGCAGTACTTC. Translated, it gives CASSLVRGLVYEQYF.

Worth noting for this clone: This sample includes further DNA sequences coding for the same CDR3. V is TRBV4-3 and J is TRBJ2-7, with a weak D call TRBD1 (5 bases). Per germline, CDR1 LGHNA and CDR2 YSLEER. The CDR3 length is 15 residues. The ends were cut back, 0 bases at V and 1 base at J, with 10 bases in the middle. CDR3 DNA sequence: TGCGCCAGCAGCCAAGATAGGGGCAGTTCCTACGAGCAGTACTTC. Protein sequence: CASSQDRGSSYEQYF.

The CDR3 loop is CASTAGTGESKPQHF. CDR3 DNA: TGTGCCAGCACCGCAGGGACAGGGGAGTCAAAACCCCAGCATTTT. The chain links TRBV6-6 to TRBJ1-5; 10 bases align to TRBD1. Trimming took 7 bases from V and 10 from J; bases not matched to a gene: 13. Germline-derived CDR1 and CDR2 are MNHNY and SVGAGI (reference sequence). The CDR3 runs 15 residues.

The gene calls are TRBV7-7 and TRBJ2-3; 8 bases align to TRBD2. The CDR3 has 15 amino acids. V was clipped by 5 bases and J by 3 bases; unmatched bases: 7. CDR1 and CDR2 from the germline V gene are SSHAT and FNYEAQ (reference sequence). CDR3 nucleotides: TGTGCCAGCAGCATAACGGGGGGGATTACAGATACGCAGTATTTT. Its protein is CASSITGGITDTQYF.

The chain uses TRBV6-4 and TRBJ2-5, with a weak D call TRBD1 (5 bases). The CDR3 consists of 14 residues. The V gene's germline CDR1 is MRHNA and CDR2 SNTAGT. V shed 6 bases and J shed 5 bases, with 16 bases lying between them. The CDR3 protein is CASRVSGARETQYF. CDR3 in DNA: TGTGCCAGCAGGGTTAGTGGGGCGCGGGAGACCCAGTACTTC.

The chain combines TRBV5-1 with TRBJ2-2; 8 nucleotides line up with TRBD2. The junction had 3 bases not matched to a gene; V was cut back by 0 bases and J by 2 bases. CDR3 length: 16 amino acids. CDR1 and CDR2 from the germline V gene are SGHRS and YFSETQ. The CDR3 reads CASSLVSGGNTGELFF. CDR3 sequence (DNA): TGCGCCAGCAGCTTGGTCAGCGGGGGAAACACCGGGGAGCTGTTTTTT.

The V and J genes are TRBV18 and TRBJ2-7, with 7 bases that match TRBD1. Per germline, CDR1 KGHSH and CDR2 LQKENI. Trimming cost V 5 bases and J 5 bases; bases outside gene matches: 6. This CDR3 has 13 amino acids. CDR3 sequence reads: CASSNLDRNEQYF. CDR3 coding DNA: TGTGCCAGCTCAAATCTGGACAGGAACGAGCAGTACTTC.

This clone has only one observation. The chain combines TRBV7-9 with TRBJ2-2, with D possibly TRBD2 on 5 matching bases. CDR1 is SEHNR and CDR2 is FQNEAQ in the germline V gene (reference sequence). V was clipped by 1 base and J by 15 bases, with 12 bases between them. This CDR3 comprises 12 residues. CDR3 region: CASSLERPRVFF. The CDR3 bases are TGTGCCAGCAGCTTAGAGAGACCGAGGGTGTTTTTT.

The V call is TRBV30, the J call TRBJ1-2, with a weak D call TRBD1 (6 bases). The CDR3 contains 16 residues. The V end was cut by 5 bases, the J end by 7 bases, with 26 bases between. Germline V CDR1 and CDR2: GTSNPN, SVGIG (reference sequence). The CDR3 DNA reads TGTGCCTGGGCCCACCCATCTCTGGGGGCGAGGGGTGGCTACACCTTC. As protein: CAWAHPSLGARGGYTF.

The rearrangement joins TRBV7-8 to TRBJ1-5; 8 bases fit TRBD1. Germline CDR1 reads SGHVS; CDR2 reads FQNEAQ. J was trimmed by 3 bases and V by 6 bases; bases with no gene match: 7. The CDR3 has 15 residues. The CDR3 DNA follows: TGTGCCAGCAGATCGGACAGGGTGGCCAATCAGCCCCAGCATTTT. Protein sequence: CASRSDRVANQPQHF.

The CDR3 spells CASSLVTLGYTF. CDR3 sequence (DNA): TGTGCCAGCAGCTTAGTGACACTTGGCTACACCTTC. J is TRBJ1-2 and V is TRBV7-8; D gene unclear. V lost 1 base, J lost 7 bases, and 7 bases lay in between. The germline CDR1 and CDR2 sequences are SGHVS and FQNEAQ. This CDR3 region has 12 residues.

This sequence joins TRBV27 and TRBJ2-3; possible D gene TRBD2, 5 bases. In germline, CDR1 is MNHEY, CDR2 SMNVEV (reference sequence). This CDR3 is 12 amino acids long. Trimming removed 6 bases from V and 8 bases from J, with 12 bases in between. In nucleotides, the CDR3 is TGTGCCAGCAGCGATCTAGGAGGTACGCAGTATTTT. Translating gives CASSDLGGTQYF.

The genes are TRBV7-9 and TRBJ2-5; 7 bases agree with TRBD2. Germline V gene lookup returns CDR1 SEHNR and CDR2 FQNEAQ (reference sequence). V lost 8 bases to trimming and J lost 5 bases; unmatched junction nucleotides: 5. This CDR3 region has 12 residues. This chain's CDR3 is CASLGGMETQYF. CDR3 bases: TGTGCCAGCCTCGGGGGGATGGAGACCCAGTACTTC.

The rearrangement uses TRBV6-4 and TRBJ2-3, with TRBD2 identical over 8 bases. This CDR3 has 14 amino acids. Germline V gives CDR1 MRHNA, CDR2 SNTAGT. The V and J ends lost 1 base and 6 bases, in that order; junction bases with no gene match: 3. CDR3 bases: TGTGCCAGCAGTGACTTGGCGGGGGGTGATACGCAGTATTTT. Protein product: CASSDLAGGDTQYF.